This TCR beta chain was profiled in a study of cytomegalovirus exposure and HLA in healthy donors. After removal of 7 bases from V and 6 bases from J, the junction contained 19 bases not matched to a gene. CDR1 and CDR2 from the germline V gene are SQVTM and ANQGSEA. The CDR3 is 16 residues long. About this clone itself: Its target is not known.

Overall study findings and caveats: As a later analysis revealed, most CMV-associated TCR beta chains appeared HLA-restricted. Indistinguishable V segments, including TRBV6-2 and TRBV6-3, were excluded. A later analysis showed that HLA-associated TCR beta chains had undergone more clonal expansion than equally common others. Later, TCR association rates were found to vary by HLA locus, highest for DRB1 and lowest for HLA-C.

Both 60 Vbeta primers and 13 Jbeta primers went into the PCR. TCRdb's copy holds only in-frame clones and misses some; the assay was immunoSEQ multiplex PCR. The table lists 130,000 to 150,000 clones, more than 75% of them singletons. This clonotype was sampled from a female donor in good health and CMV-seronegative. J is TRBJ2-7 and V is TRBV29-1; 9 nucleotides line up with TRBD2. Material: PBMCs. CDR3 in DNA: TGCAGCGCCAGCGGGCATAGCGGGAGCCCACCAGGCGAGCAGTACTTC. It specifies CSASGHSGSPPGEQYF.